This entry features one T cell receptor beta chain sequence. The antigen is not known. The CDR3 runs to 18 residues. Germline V CDR1 and CDR2: MNHEY, SVGEGT. With 0 bases clipped from V and 3 bases from J, the junction kept 10 bases outside the gene matches. The data originate from a study of persistence of HIV-infected CD4 T cells. In the study overall: Up to roughly 180 mL blood was drawn at multiple time points; a couple of donors had single-time leukapheresis. Study conclusions and caveats: Rare CMV-responding cells carrying HIV-1 proviruses were not analyzed separately for TCR.

The stimulus was lysate of CMV-infected fibroblasts, about 10 ug/mL. Memory cells lacking CD40L and CD69 with high CD45RO were sorted. The immunoSEQ assay was version 4, run in survey mode. Some clones are missing from TCRdb's copy, which holds only in-frame ones; the method was immunoSEQ multiplex PCR. Counted here are 40,000 to 55,000 clones, around 75% occurring once; the ten biggest clones make up less than 3%. The clonotype comes from an adult man with HIV who was CMV-seropositive. The sequences come from CD4+ T cells sorted from PBMCs after roughly 20-hour stimulation, collected from a patient who received antiretroviral therapy. V and J are TRBV6-2 or TRBV6-3 and TRBJ2-3; 9 nucleotides align to TRBD2. CDR3 sequence reads: CASSYSLGGRAYTDTQYF. In DNA form, the CDR3 reads TGTGCCAGCAGTTACTCCCTTGGCGGGAGGGCCTATACAGATACGCAGTATTTT.